This is a list of T cell receptor beta chains from one sample in a study of cytomegalovirus exposure and HLA in healthy donors. The method was immunoSEQ multiplex PCR; TCRdb's version includes in-frame clones alone and lacks a portion of them. The sample has about 130,000 clones, about 85% seen once. Source material: PBMCs. These receptors were collected from a boy aged 5-17 years in good health and CMV-seronegative. Both conserved end residues are part of each CDR3. D genes are given only for firm matches. Size is omitted from some rows. Given values are once, few, many or a class for expanded clones.

d_gene: TRBD1; v_gene: TRBV5-1; j_gene: TRBJ1-2; abundance: -; CDR3aa: CASSLGRGQGTDGYPF; CDR3nt: TGCGCCAGCAGCTTGGGTAGGGGACAGGGGACGGATGGCTACCCCTTC
d_gene: -; v_gene: TRBV7-9; j_gene: TRBJ1-3; abundance: -; CDR3aa: CASSPDGVAGNTIYF; CDR3nt: TGTGCCAGCAGCCCCGACGGAGTCGCTGGAAACACCATATATTTT
d_gene: -; v_gene: TRBV6-5; j_gene: TRBJ2-1; abundance: once; CDR3aa: CASSSGLGQFF; CDR3nt: TGTGCCAGCAGCTCAGGGCTGGGACAGTTCTTC
d_gene: -; v_gene: TRBV5-1; j_gene: TRBJ2-5; abundance: -; CDR3aa: CASSLGGSGSQETQYF; CDR3nt: TGCGCCAGCAGCTTGGGGGGTAGCGGTTCTCAAGAGACCCAGTACTTC
d_gene: TRBD2; v_gene: TRBV29-1; j_gene: TRBJ2-1; abundance: -; CDR3aa: CSVEGGQGASYNEQFF; CDR3nt: TGCAGCGTTGAGGGAGGGCAAGGGGCGAGTTACAATGAGCAGTTCTTC
d_gene: TRBD2; v_gene: TRBV19; j_gene: TRBJ2-1; abundance: -; CDR3aa: CASRSSGSPYNEQFF; CDR3nt: TGTGCCAGTAGGTCGAGCGGGAGCCCTTACAATGAGCAGTTCTTC
d_gene: TRBD2; v_gene: TRBV9; j_gene: TRBJ2-5; abundance: -; CDR3aa: CASSVATSGGETQYF; CDR3nt: TGTGCCAGCAGCGTAGCGACTAGCGGGGGGGAGACCCAGTACTTC
d_gene: -; v_gene: TRBV6-6; j_gene: TRBJ1-5; abundance: -; CDR3aa: CASSLGKSNQPQHF; CDR3nt: TGTGCCAGCAGCTTGGGCAAGAGCAATCAGCCCCAGCATTTT
d_gene: -; v_gene: TRBV2; j_gene: TRBJ2-3; abundance: -; CDR3aa: CASSPNSGPSTDTQYF; CDR3nt: TGTGCCAGCAGCCCCAATAGCGGCCCTAGCACAGATACGCAGTATTTT
d_gene: -; v_gene: TRBV10-3; j_gene: TRBJ2-7; abundance: -; CDR3aa: CAISELMSSYEQYF; CDR3nt: TGTGCCATCAGTGAGTTGATGAGCTCCTACGAGCAGTACTTC
d_gene: TRBD2; v_gene: TRBV18; j_gene: TRBJ2-1; abundance: -; CDR3aa: CASSPRGLAESSYNEQFF; CDR3nt: TGTGCCAGCTCACCACGGGGACTAGCGGAAAGCTCCTACAATGAGCAGTTCTTC
d_gene: TRBD2; v_gene: TRBV6-1; j_gene: TRBJ2-5; abundance: -; CDR3aa: CASSERAGGVETQYF; CDR3nt: TGTGCCAGCAGTGAAAGGGCGGGAGGGGTAGAGACCCAGTACTTC
d_gene: TRBD1; v_gene: TRBV5-1; j_gene: TRBJ2-5; abundance: -; CDR3aa: CASSSTTGLETQYF; CDR3nt: TGCGCCAGCAGCTCCACGACAGGGTTGGAGACCCAGTACTTC
d_gene: TRBD2; v_gene: TRBV7-2; j_gene: TRBJ2-1; abundance: -; CDR3aa: CASSRLAGGYNEQFF; CDR3nt: TGTGCCAGCAGCAGACTAGCGGGCGGGTACAATGAGCAGTTCTTC
d_gene: TRBD2; v_gene: TRBV7-6; j_gene: TRBJ2-3; abundance: -; CDR3aa: CASSLASGGASTDTQYF; CDR3nt: TGTGCCAGCAGCTTAGCGAGCGGGGGGGCTAGCACAGATACGCAGTATTTT
d_gene: -; v_gene: TRBV7-9; j_gene: TRBJ1-2; abundance: -; CDR3aa: CASSESPGRPYGYTF; CDR3nt: TGTGCCAGCAGCGAATCCCCAGGGCGACCGTATGGCTACACCTTC
d_gene: TRBD1; v_gene: TRBV5-1; j_gene: TRBJ1-4; abundance: -; CDR3aa: CASSHGVGTGDEKLFF; CDR3nt: TGCGCCAGCAGCCATGGTGTCGGGACAGGGGATGAAAAACTGTTTTTT
d_gene: -; v_gene: TRBV5-1; j_gene: TRBJ1-1; abundance: -; CDR3aa: CASSLYERNTEAFF; CDR3nt: TGCGCCAGCAGCTTGTATGAGAGGAACACTGAAGCTTTCTTT
d_gene: -; v_gene: TRBV4-2; j_gene: TRBJ1-1; abundance: few; CDR3aa: CASSQLRIRGKDTEAFF; CDR3nt: TGTGCCAGCAGCCAACTCCGGATAAGAGGGAAGGACACTGAAGCTTTCTTT
d_gene: TRBD2; v_gene: TRBV4-2; j_gene: TRBJ2-3; abundance: -; CDR3aa: CASSQVVSSGAARSTDTQYF; CDR3nt: TGTGCCAGCAGCCAAGTCGTTTCTAGCGGGGCCGCCCGCAGCACAGATACGCAGTATTTT
d_gene: -; v_gene: TRBV6-1; j_gene: TRBJ1-4; abundance: -; CDR3aa: CASSGETGYNEKLFF; CDR3nt: TGTGCCAGCAGCGGGGAGACAGGCTATAATGAAAAACTGTTTTTT
d_gene: TRBD2; v_gene: TRBV13; j_gene: TRBJ2-7; abundance: -; CDR3aa: CASSLTKGVAGVPHEQYF; CDR3nt: TGTGCCAGCAGCTTAACGAAGGGAGTAGCGGGAGTCCCCCACGAGCAGTACTTC
d_gene: TRBD1; v_gene: TRBV9; j_gene: TRBJ2-7; abundance: few; CDR3aa: CASSVGTAPYEQYF; CDR3nt: TGTGCCAGCAGCGTCGGGACAGCCCCCTACGAGCAGTACTTC
d_gene: TRBD2; v_gene: TRBV30; j_gene: TRBJ2-1; abundance: -; CDR3aa: CAWSLGGGLQDEQFF; CDR3nt: TGTGCCTGGAGTTTGGGGGGGGGATTACAGGATGAGCAGTTCTTC
d_gene: -; v_gene: TRBV7-9; j_gene: TRBJ2-2; abundance: -; CDR3aa: CSSSLGPGELFF; CDR3nt: TGTTCCAGCAGCCTGGGGCCCGGGGAGCTGTTTTTT
d_gene: TRBD2; v_gene: TRBV7-6; j_gene: TRBJ2-1; abundance: -; CDR3aa: CASSARLASLNEQFF; CDR3nt: TGTGCCAGCAGCGCACGACTAGCGTCTCTCAATGAGCAGTTCTTC
d_gene: TRBD2; v_gene: TRBV5-1; j_gene: TRBJ2-1; abundance: -; CDR3aa: CASSWGTVAGDNEQFF; CDR3nt: TGCGCCAGCAGCTGGGGGACAGTAGCGGGAGACAATGAGCAGTTCTTC
d_gene: TRBD1; v_gene: TRBV11-2; j_gene: TRBJ2-1; abundance: -; CDR3aa: CASSFGTGPLFF; CDR3nt: TGTGCCAGCAGCTTTGGGACAGGCCCTTTGTTCTTC
d_gene: TRBD1; v_gene: TRBV7-2; j_gene: TRBJ1-4; abundance: -; CDR3aa: CASSSGQGREKLFF; CDR3nt: TGTGCCAGCAGCTCAGGACAGGGCCGGGAAAAACTGTTTTTT
d_gene: -; v_gene: TRBV29-1; j_gene: TRBJ2-7; abundance: -; CDR3aa: CSVELDNRAYEQYF; CDR3nt: TGCAGCGTTGAATTGGACAACCGGGCCTACGAGCAGTACTTC
d_gene: -; v_gene: TRBV5-6; j_gene: TRBJ1-2; abundance: -; CDR3aa: CASSLPGDYGYTF; CDR3nt: TGTGCCAGCAGCTTGCCGGGGGACTATGGCTACACCTTC
d_gene: -; v_gene: TRBV27; j_gene: TRBJ2-7; abundance: -; CDR3aa: CASSLLGVGSYEQYF; CDR3nt: TGTGCCAGCAGTTTACTGGGAGTTGGTTCCTACGAGCAGTACTTC
d_gene: -; v_gene: TRBV13; j_gene: TRBJ2-7; abundance: -; CDR3aa: CASSLGRDEQYF; CDR3nt: TGTGCCAGCAGCTTAGGCCGCGACGAGCAGTACTTC
d_gene: -; v_gene: TRBV6-5; j_gene: TRBJ2-3; abundance: -; CDR3aa: CASREEIGTDTQYF; CDR3nt: TGTGCCAGCAGGGAGGAGATCGGCACAGATACGCAGTATTTT
d_gene: -; v_gene: TRBV4-2; j_gene: TRBJ1-1; abundance: few; CDR3aa: CASSQEREGEAFF; CDR3nt: TGTGCCAGCAGCCAAGAACGGGAAGGTGAAGCTTTCTTT
d_gene: TRBD1; v_gene: TRBV30; j_gene: TRBJ1-2; abundance: -; CDR3aa: CAWKGTAGYTF; CDR3nt: TGTGCCTGGAAGGGGACAGCTGGCTACACCTTC
d_gene: -; v_gene: TRBV7-9; j_gene: TRBJ1-1; abundance: once; CDR3aa: CASSLKVRLGQEAFF; CDR3nt: TGTGCCAGCAGCTTAAAGGTTCGGCTAGGACAGGAAGCTTTCTTT
d_gene: TRBD1; v_gene: TRBV7-9; j_gene: TRBJ2-7; abundance: -; CDR3aa: CASSPTGGLRNEQYF; CDR3nt: TGTGCCAGCAGCCCGACAGGGGGATTGAGGAACGAGCAGTACTTC
d_gene: -; v_gene: TRBV10-3; j_gene: TRBJ2-5; abundance: -; CDR3aa: CAISDRGGGRGTQYF; CDR3nt: TGTGCCATCAGTGATCGCGGGGGCGGACGGGGGACCCAGTACTTC
d_gene: -; v_gene: TRBV7-2; j_gene: TRBJ2-1; abundance: -; CDR3aa: CASLEMDNEQFF; CDR3nt: TGTGCTTCACTAGAGATGGACAATGAGCAGTTCTTC
d_gene: -; v_gene: TRBV7-3; j_gene: TRBJ1-1; abundance: -; CDR3aa: CASSKTGPGGNTEAFF; CDR3nt: TGTGCCAGCAGCAAAACAGGGCCCGGAGGGAACACTGAAGCTTTCTTT
d_gene: -; v_gene: TRBV5-1; j_gene: TRBJ1-2; abundance: once; CDR3aa: CASSLGDYGYTF; CDR3nt: TGCGCCAGCAGCTTAGGGGACTATGGCTACACCTTC
d_gene: TRBD1; v_gene: TRBV4-2; j_gene: TRBJ1-1; abundance: once; CDR3aa: CASSLDGTGAARYNEAFF; CDR3nt: TGTGCCAGCAGCCTCGACGGGACAGGGGCAGCGCGGTATAATGAAGCTTTCTTT
d_gene: TRBD1; v_gene: TRBV6-1; j_gene: TRBJ2-7; abundance: -; CDR3aa: CASSENRGLAYEQYF; CDR3nt: TGTGCCAGCAGTGAGAACAGGGGGCTCGCCTACGAGCAGTACTTC
d_gene: -; v_gene: TRBV7-2; j_gene: TRBJ2-7; abundance: once; CDR3aa: CASSSLFKQGGGDEQYF; CDR3nt: TGTGCCAGCAGCTCCCTGTTCAAGCAGGGGGGTGGCGACGAGCAGTACTTC
d_gene: TRBD1; v_gene: TRBV12-5; j_gene: TRBJ1-6; abundance: -; CDR3aa: CASGLVGGQGNNSPLHF; CDR3nt: TGTGCTAGTGGTTTGGTAGGGGGACAGGGGAACAATTCACCCCTCCACTTT
d_gene: -; v_gene: TRBV21-1; j_gene: TRBJ2-3; abundance: once; CDR3aa: CASGGQSTDTQYF; CDR3nt: TGTGCCAGTGGGGGACAGAGCACAGATACGCAGTATTTT
d_gene: TRBD1; v_gene: TRBV9; j_gene: TRBJ2-7; abundance: -; CDR3aa: CASSVATGGYEQYF; CDR3nt: TGTGCCAGCAGCGTAGCAACAGGGGGCTACGAGCAGTACTTC
d_gene: TRBD2; v_gene: TRBV30; j_gene: TRBJ2-2; abundance: -; CDR3aa: CASRGRADGELFF; CDR3nt: TGTGCCTCTCGCGGGAGGGCCGACGGGGAGCTGTTTTTT
d_gene: -; v_gene: TRBV5-4; j_gene: TRBJ2-2; abundance: -; CDR3aa: CASSLDSNLYTGELFF; CDR3nt: TGTGCCAGCAGCTTGGACAGCAACTTATACACCGGGGAGCTGTTTTTT
d_gene: -; v_gene: TRBV13; j_gene: TRBJ2-5; abundance: -; CDR3aa: CASSFTVGTQYF; CDR3nt: TGTGCCAGCAGCTTCACGGTTGGGACCCAGTACTTC
d_gene: -; v_gene: TRBV4-2; j_gene: TRBJ2-5; abundance: -; CDR3aa: CASSQDRGAETQYF; CDR3nt: TGTGCCAGCAGCCAAGATCGCGGGGCAGAGACCCAGTACTTC
d_gene: TRBD2; v_gene: TRBV7-9; j_gene: TRBJ2-7; abundance: once; CDR3aa: CASSWTSSYEQYF; CDR3nt: TGTGCCAGCAGCTGGACTAGCTCGTACGAGCAGTACTTC
d_gene: -; v_gene: TRBV7-8; j_gene: TRBJ1-2; abundance: -; CDR3aa: CASSQGHLNYGYTF; CDR3nt: TGTGCCAGCAGCCAGGGACATTTAAACTATGGCTACACCTTC
d_gene: TRBD2; v_gene: TRBV6-5; j_gene: TRBJ2-1; abundance: -; CDR3aa: CASSPPGLALNEQFF; CDR3nt: TGTGCCAGCAGTCCCCCGGGACTAGCGCTCAATGAGCAGTTCTTC
d_gene: -; v_gene: TRBV10-3; j_gene: TRBJ1-2; abundance: -; CDR3aa: CAVHAQGNYGYTF; CDR3nt: TGTGCCGTCCACGCTCAGGGAAACTATGGCTACACCTTC
d_gene: -; v_gene: TRBV7-9; j_gene: TRBJ2-7; abundance: -; CDR3aa: CASSLPGAYEQYF; CDR3nt: TGTGCCAGCAGCTTGCCGGGGGCCTACGAGCAGTACTTC
d_gene: TRBD1; v_gene: TRBV7-3; j_gene: TRBJ2-2; abundance: -; CDR3aa: CASSVDRGQKMYSGELFF; CDR3nt: TGTGCCAGCAGCGTTGACAGGGGGCAGAAGATGTACTCCGGGGAGCTGTTTTTT
d_gene: -; v_gene: TRBV2; j_gene: TRBJ2-7; abundance: -; CDR3aa: CASSPAGALSYEQYF; CDR3nt: TGTGCCAGCAGTCCCGCAGGTGCGCTTTCCTACGAGCAGTACTTC
d_gene: TRBD1; v_gene: TRBV18; j_gene: TRBJ2-5; abundance: -; CDR3aa: CASSPGDSHQETQYF; CDR3nt: TGTGCCAGCTCACCTGGGGACAGCCACCAAGAGACCCAGTACTTC